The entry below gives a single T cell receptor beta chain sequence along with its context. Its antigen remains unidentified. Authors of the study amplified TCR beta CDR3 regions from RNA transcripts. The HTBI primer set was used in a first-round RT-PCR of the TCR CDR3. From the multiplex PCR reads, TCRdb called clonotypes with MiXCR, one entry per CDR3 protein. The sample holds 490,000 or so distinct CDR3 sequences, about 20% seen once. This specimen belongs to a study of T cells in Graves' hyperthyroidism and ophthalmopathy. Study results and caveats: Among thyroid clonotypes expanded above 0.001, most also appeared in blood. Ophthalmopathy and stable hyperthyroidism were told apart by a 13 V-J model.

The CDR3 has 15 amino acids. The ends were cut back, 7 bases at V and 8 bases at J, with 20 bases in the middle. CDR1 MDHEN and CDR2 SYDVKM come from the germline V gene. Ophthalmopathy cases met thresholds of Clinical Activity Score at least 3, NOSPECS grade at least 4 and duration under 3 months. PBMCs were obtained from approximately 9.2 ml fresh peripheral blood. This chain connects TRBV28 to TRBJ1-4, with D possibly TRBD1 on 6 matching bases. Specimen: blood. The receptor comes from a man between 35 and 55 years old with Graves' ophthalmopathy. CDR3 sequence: CASTLGGTPWEKLFF. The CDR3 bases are TGTGCCAGCACCTTAGGGGGGACACCGTGGGAAAAACTGTTTTTT.